This T cell receptor beta chain is drawn from a study of identical twins. Whole-study results and caveats: Possibly, invariant MAIT and iNKT cells partly confounded zero-insertion analyses.

Note on this clonotype: The antigen is undetermined.

Template switching added a universal primer site, and cDNA bore unique molecular identifiers. TCRdb used MiXCR to reprocess the 5' RACE reads, holding one entry per CDR3 protein. The sample contains under 300,000 distinct CDR3 sequences, 9.5% to 15% of which appear only once. The sample also formed part of further work on yellow fever vaccine responses in identical twins.

The sample consisted of memory (CD45RO+) T cells sorted from blood. This TCR derives from a woman aged 18-29 years in good health.

CDR3 nucleotides: TGTGCCACCAAATACGGACTAGCAACAGATACGCAGTATTTT. Residues: CATKYGLATDTQYF. The V gene is TRBV15, the J gene TRBJ2-3; 8 positions agree with TRBD2. This CDR3 is 14 amino acids long. Germline trimming cut 7 bases from V and 3 bases from J; bases unmatched to any gene: 6. CDR1 is LNHNV, CDR2 YYDKDF, per germline (reference sequence).